This TCR beta chain was profiled in a study of T cells in localized non-small cell lung cancer. Regarding the study as a whole: There were a median around 59 of the top 100 tumor clones appearing in adjacent lung. There was higher T cell clonality in uninvolved adjacent lung than in tumor, and it was highest there.

In regard to this clone: The antigen is unknown.

Assay: immunoSEQ multiplex PCR; the TCRdb copy retains only in-frame clones and omits some. The sample holds 30,000 or so clones, about 90% seen once. With V trimmed by 4 bases and J by 7 bases, 10 bases remained unmatched. This CDR3 has 16 amino acids. Germline CDR1 SGHRS, CDR2 YFSETQ. The rearrangement uses TRBV5-1 and TRBJ1-6, with TRBD1 matching 8 bases. The clonotype originates from a female donor over 55 with stage I lung adenocarcinoma. Source: peripheral blood, taken before any cancer treatment. DNA for the CDR3: TGCGCCAGCAGCCGCGCCCAGGGGGCTGTGAATTCACCCCTCCACTTT. Its translation is CASSRAQGAVNSPLHF.